These T cell receptor beta chains were read from a single sample in a study of T cells after somatic rescue of genetic block. Sequencing used immunoSEQ multiplex PCR; TCRdb keeps in-frame clones, though not all of them. The data show fewer than 15,000 clones, around three quarters seen once. Source material: peripheral blood mononuclear cells (PBMCs). The source of these receptors is a boy younger than 18. Each CDR3 is given with its conserved first and last residue. The D gene is left open where the match is weak. Rows may omit the clone size; those that give it use once, few, many or a size class.

clone_size,j_call,d_call,v_call,cdr3_nt,cdr3_aa
NA,TRBJ2-7,NA,TRBV7-8,TGTGCCAGCAGCTTATATTTTGGACATTTCTACGAGCAGTACTTC,CASSLYFGHFYEQYF
NA,TRBJ2-5,TRBD1,TRBV5-4,TGTGCCAGCAGCTTGTTACAGGGGTCCCAAGAGACCCAGTACTTC,CASSLLQGSQETQYF
NA,TRBJ2-7,NA,TRBV10-2,TGCGCCAGCAGTGAAGTCGACAGGGAGGAATACGAGCAGTACTTC,CASSEVDREEYEQYF
NA,TRBJ1-5,TRBD1,TRBV6-6,TGTGCCAGCAGTTACTCGGGTCAGGGGGCCGGTCAGCCCCAGCATTTT,CASSYSGQGAGQPQHF
NA,TRBJ2-2,TRBD2,TRBV7-9,TGTGCCAGCAGCTTTGGGACTAGTAGGACCGGGGAGCTGTTTTTT,CASSFGTSRTGELFF
NA,TRBJ1-2,NA,TRBV29-1,TGCAGCGTTGAAGATGGGCGAACCTATGGCTACACCTTC,CSVEDGRTYGYTF
NA,TRBJ1-1,TRBD1,TRBV7-9,TGTGCCAGCAGCCACGGACAGGGGATGAACACTGAAGCTTTCTTT,CASSHGQGMNTEAFF
few,TRBJ2-7,NA,TRBV28,TGTGCCAGCAGTCTCGGATCCTACGAGCAGTACTTC,CASSLGSYEQYF
NA,TRBJ2-3,NA,TRBV9,TGTGCCAGCAGCGTAGGGACAATCCCCACAGATACGCAGTATTTT,CASSVGTIPTDTQYF
NA,TRBJ2-7,NA,TRBV2,TGTGCCAGCAACCGCGAAAGAGGGAGTCCCTACGAGCAGTACTTC,CASNRERGSPYEQYF
NA,TRBJ2-1,NA,TRBV30,TGTGCCTGGAGCCGCCACCTTTTCAATGAGCAGTTCTTC,CAWSRHLFNEQFF
NA,TRBJ2-2,TRBD2,TRBV4-2,TGTGCCAGCAGCAGAGCCGGGACTAGCGTATCCACCGGGGAGCTGTTTTTT,CASSRAGTSVSTGELFF
NA,TRBJ2-7,TRBD2,TRBV5-4,TGTGCCAGCAGCGCGGGACTAGCGGGGGATCACTACGAGCAGTACTTC,CASSAGLAGDHYEQYF
NA,TRBJ2-7,TRBD2,TRBV6-4,TGTGCCAGCAGTTACCCGGGAGGCGAGCAGTACTTC,CASSYPGGEQYF
NA,TRBJ1-6,NA,TRBV28,TGTGCCAGCAGTCCGACAGGAGATATTTATAATTCACCCCTCCACTTT,CASSPTGDIYNSPLHF
NA,TRBJ1-2,TRBD1,TRBV10-3,TGTGCCATCAGTGAGTTCGGACAGGGAGAGGGCTACACCTTC,CAISEFGQGEGYTF
few,TRBJ2-3,NA,TRBV5-1,TGCGCCAGCAGCTTGGGACCGACAGATACGCAGTATTTT,CASSLGPTDTQYF
NA,TRBJ2-1,TRBD2,TRBV7-2,TGTGCCAGCAGCTTATCGAGCGGGAGTTACAATGAGCAGTTCTTC,CASSLSSGSYNEQFF
NA,TRBJ2-1,TRBD2,TRBV5-4,TGTGCCAGCAGCTTGCGACTAGCGGGAGGGCACAATGAGCAGTTCTTC,CASSLRLAGGHNEQFF
NA,TRBJ2-3,TRBD2,TRBV6-5,TGTGCCAGCAGTTACCGGACTAGCGGGAGTCCTCTCACGCAGTATTTT,CASSYRTSGSPLTQYF
NA,TRBJ2-4,NA,TRBV7-9,TGTGCCAGCAGCTTAAGGGGGGCAAACATTCAGTACTTC,CASSLRGANIQYF
few,TRBJ1-1,NA,TRBV10-1,TGCGCCAGCAGCAACGGACAGTGGTGGGACACTGAAGCTTTCTTT,CASSNGQWWDTEAFF
NA,TRBJ2-7,NA,TRBV2,TGTGCCAGCAGGGACGGGTCCTACGAGCAGTACTTC,CASRDGSYEQYF
NA,TRBJ2-2,TRBD2,TRBV11-2,TGTGCCAGCAGCTTCAAAGCGGGGGGGCCCGGGGAGCTGTTTTTT,CASSFKAGGPGELFF
few,TRBJ1-1,NA,TRBV6-5,TGTGCCAGCAGTTACTTGGGCGTCGCCGGCACTGAAGCTTTCTTT,CASSYLGVAGTEAFF
NA,TRBJ2-2,TRBD2,TRBV6-5,TGTGCCAGCAGTTTCCCGCGGGGGGCCTACACCGGGGAGCTGTTTTTT,CASSFPRGAYTGELFF
NA,TRBJ2-7,NA,TRBV19,TGTGCCAGTAGCAAACCGGGACACTCGTTCGAGCAGTACTTC,CASSKPGHSFEQYF
NA,TRBJ2-2,TRBD2,TRBV9,TGTGCCAGCAGCACCGATGCAGGGAGGGACACCGGGGAGCTGTTTTTT,CASSTDAGRDTGELFF
NA,TRBJ2-5,TRBD1,TRBV5-1,TGCGCCAGCAGCTTGGGGACAGGGGGCCTCCAAGAGACCCAGTACTTC,CASSLGTGGLQETQYF
NA,TRBJ2-1,NA,TRBV25-1,TGTGCCAGCAGTGAACAGGGCTACAATGAGCAGTTCTTC,CASSEQGYNEQFF
NA,TRBJ2-7,NA,TRBV7-2,TGTGCCAGCAGCCACGACAGATCCTACGAGCAGTACTTC,CASSHDRSYEQYF
NA,TRBJ2-7,TRBD1,TRBV6-6,TGTGCCAGCAGTTACTCCGGGACAGGGTCCATCTACGAGCAGTACTTC,CASSYSGTGSIYEQYF